The 24 T cell receptor beta chains below all came from one sample that was sequenced in a study of blood T cells in healthy people across ages. With a J-beta primer mix and a sample-barcoded 5' primer, a second PCR ran 7 to 11 cycles. Each CDR3 protein gets one entry after TCRdb re-called the 5' RACE reads with MiXCR. The table records 800,000 or so distinct CDR3 sequences, roughly 25% of them present only once. The sample also formed part of further work on T cells of mothers and their children.

Sequencing used blood. These receptors came from a boy younger than 18 in good health.

This clonotype was detected a few times. The V gene is TRBV12-3 or TRBV12-4, the J gene TRBJ2-5; 12 nucleotides align to TRBD2. V was pared by 6 bases and J by 3 bases, with 2 bases of the junction left unmatched. This CDR3 has 14 residues. CDR3 nucleotides: TGTGCCAGCAGGGCTAGCGGGGGGGAAGAGACCCAGTACTTC. It codes for CASRASGGEETQYF.

Only one count was recorded for this clonotype. The J gene is TRBJ1-2, the V gene TRBV12-3 or TRBV12-4; tentatively, D is TRBD1 (5 bases). This CDR3 is built from 14 residues. The germline V and J ends were trimmed by 5 bases and 4 bases, with 14 bases remaining between them. In DNA form, the CDR3 reads TGTGCCAGCAGTCCAGGGACCGATGCCTATGGCTACACCTTC. Its translation: CASSPGTDAYGYTF.

This sequence joins TRBV10-3 and TRBJ1-5; D gene uncertain. This CDR3 has 14 residues. The V end was cut by 0 bases, the J end by 0 bases, with 3 bases between. Germline CDR1 is ENHRY and CDR2 is SYGVKD. The DNA of the CDR3 is TGTGCCATCAGTGAGTCGGATAGCAATCAGCCCCAGCATTTT. Amino acid sequence: CAISESDSNQPQHF.

The V call is TRBV6-5, the J call TRBJ2-3; D perhaps matches TRBD2 (5 bases). Trimming took off 5 bases at V and 0 bases at J, with 9 bases between the two ends. Germline CDR1 reads MNHEY; CDR2 reads SVGAGI. This CDR3 contains 14 residues. The CDR3 DNA follows: TGTGCCAGCAGTATGAGGGCCAGCACAGATACGCAGTATTTT. Encoded protein: CASSMRASTDTQYF.

Concerning this clonotype: The junction departs from germline at one end; a sequencing error may be responsible. The rearrangement uses TRBV4-1 and TRBJ2-5, with a tentative D call TRBD1 (6 bases). Germline CDR1 reads MGHRA; CDR2 reads YSYEKL. The CDR3 runs 15 residues. CDR3 sequence reads: CVSSQGKGEPETQYF. CDR3 nucleotide sequence: TGCGTCAGCAGCCAAGGAAAGGGGGAACCAGAGACCCAGTACTTC.

The genes are TRBV10-3 and TRBJ2-1; D gene uncertain. The end of the DNA fits TRBJ2-5 better, so the J call may be wrong. In germline, CDR1 is ENHRY, CDR2 SYGVKD. This CDR3 comprises 13 residues. The CDR3 DNA reads TGTGCCATCAGTGAGTCGAACTGGGAGACCCAGTACTTC. It translates to CAISESNWETQYF.

J is TRBJ2-1 and V is TRBV29-1, with D unresolved. This CDR3 comprises 14 residues. Germline V gene data show CDR1 as SQVTM and CDR2 as ANQGSEA. The V gene lost 4 bases and the J gene lost 7 bases, with 17 bases spanning the gap. The CDR3 sequence: CSVAAQEFRNEQFF. The CDR3 DNA follows: TGCAGCGTTGCAGCGCAGGAGTTTCGTAATGAGCAGTTCTTC.

The J gene is TRBJ2-3, the V gene TRBV9; 10 bases are shared with TRBD2. The trim removed 4 bases at V and 6 bases at J, leaving 8 bases unmatched. Germline V gene data show CDR1 as SGDLS and CDR2 as YYNGEE. This CDR3 spans 15 amino acids. In DNA, the CDR3 is TGTGCCAGCAGCCTCGGGACTAGCGACACGGATACGCAGTATTTT. Its protein product is CASSLGTSDTDTQYF. The complete variable domain, with remaining parts taken from reference TRBV9 and TRBJ2-3, reads DSGVTQTPKHLITATGQRVTLRCSPRSGDLSVYWYQQSLDQGLQFLIQYYNGEERAKGNILERFSAQQFPDLHSELNLSSLELGDSALYFCASSLGTSDTDTQYFGPGTRLTVL.

This chain joins TRBV12-3 or TRBV12-4 and TRBJ2-6, with TRBD2 matching over 12 bases. Trimming removed 3 bases from V and 6 bases from J; junction bases left unmatched: 18. CDR3 size: 21 residues. Written as DNA, the CDR3 is TGTGCCAGCAGTTTGAGCAGGACTAGCGGGATTCTGGTGGCAGAGGCCAACGTCCTGACTTTC. Amino acid sequence: CASSLSRTSGILVAEANVLTF.

The genes are TRBV27 and TRBJ2-5; tentatively, D is TRBD1 or TRBD2 (5 bases each). Trimming removed 2 bases from V and 4 bases from J, with 8 bases in between. The CDR3 has 13 residues. Per the germline V gene, CDR1 is MNHEY and CDR2 is SMNVEV (reference sequence). This CDR3 reads CASSLMRGETQYF. DNA of the CDR3: TGTGCCAGCAGTTTAATGAGGGGAGAGACCCAGTACTTC.

CDR3 DNA sequence: TGTGCCAGCAGTTTCCCAAACTACAATGAGCAGTTCTTC. As protein: CASSFPNYNEQFF. This rearrangement joins TRBV28 to TRBJ2-5; D uncertain. The assigned J gene may be wrong: the sequence end matches TRBJ2-1 better. The CDR3 runs to 13 residues. The germline CDR1 and CDR2 sequences are MDHEN and SYDVKM.

The gene calls are TRBV5-1 and TRBJ2-5, with a weak D call TRBD1 (6 bases). Germline V CDR1 and CDR2: SGHRS, YFSETQ. Trimming stripped 3 bases from V and 5 bases from J, with 11 bases between. The CDR3 runs 13 residues. In nucleotides, the CDR3 is TGCGCCAGCAGCTGGGACAAAAGGGAGACCCAGTACTTC. Protein product: CASSWDKRETQYF.

The chain recombines TRBV29-1 with TRBJ2-4; tentatively, D is TRBD1 (6 bases). This CDR3 has 16 residues. Germline assignment: CDR1 SQVTM and CDR2 ANQGSEA. Trimming cost V 4 bases and J 3 bases, with 19 bases left between them. The CDR3, as DNA: TGCAGCGTTGCAGGGGCCGTGGAAACGGGCAAAAACATTCAGTACTTC. Protein: CSVAGAVETGKNIQYF.

In its sample, this clonotype was seen a few times. The V and J genes are TRBV20-1 and TRBJ2-5; tentative D call: TRBD1 (6 bases). From germline, CDR1 is DFQATT and CDR2 SNEGSKA (reference sequence). V shed 0 bases and J shed 4 bases, with 18 bases lying between them. This CDR3 contains 16 residues. CDR3 sequence: CSARDLGRGTRETQYF. CDR3 sequence (DNA): TGCAGTGCTAGAGATCTCGGCCGTGGGACAAGAGAGACCCAGTACTTC.

This clonotype occurred a few times. A much larger clone differs by one base, so this may be a read error. The chain employs TRBV28 and TRBJ1-1, with D uncertain. CDR1 and CDR2 from the germline V gene are MDHEN and SYDVKM. CDR3 length equals 14 residues. CDR3 loop: CASISFVGETEASF. The CDR3 DNA follows: TGTGCCAGCATTTCCTTCGTTGGTGAAACTGAAGCTTCCTTT.

This clonotype was counted a few times. This rearrangement joins TRBV3-1 to TRBJ2-5, with no clear D. The CDR3 contains 14 residues. The germline V gene encodes CDR1 LGHDT and CDR2 YNNKEL (reference sequence). With 0 bases removed from V and 3 bases from J, the gap between germline ends came to 8 bases. CDR3 bases: TGTGCCAGCAGCCAAGACCGCCTTGAAGAGACCCAGTACTTC. The encoded protein is CASSQDRLEETQYF.

The rearrangement links TRBV5-6 to TRBJ1-1; perhaps TRBD1 as D (5 bases). Trimming stripped 5 bases from V and 7 bases from J, with 15 bases between. CDR3 length: 13 residues. CDR1 is SGHDT, CDR2 YYEEEE, per germline. The CDR3 region is CASRDWGGSEAFF. As DNA, the CDR3 is TGTGCCAGCAGGGACTGGGGGGGTAGTGAAGCTTTCTTT. Together with reference TRBV5-6 and TRBJ1-1, the CDR3 gives the full variable domain: DAGVTQSPTHLIKTRGQQVTLRCSPKSGHDTVSWYQQALGQGPQFIFQYYEEEERQRGNFPDRFSGHQFPNYSSELNVNALLLGDSALYLCASRDWGGSEAFFGQGTRLTVV.

This clonotype was observed a handful of times. This chain links TRBV27 with TRBJ2-5; TRBD1 might be the D (6 bases). With the DNA end fitting TRBJ2-7 better, the J assignment may be wrong. The CDR3 has 14 residues. CDR1 is MNHEY, CDR2 SMNVEV, per germline (reference sequence). CDR3 in DNA: TGTGCCAGCTCCCAGGGGCAGGTCGGCCACGAGCAGTACTTC. Its translation is CASSQGQVGHEQYF.

This chain connects TRBV18 to TRBJ2-5; D call uncertain. V lost 0 bases to trimming and J lost 5 bases, with 7 bases between them. The CDR3 is 13 residues long. The germline gives CDR1 KGHSH, CDR2 LQKENI. The CDR3 region has the DNA TGTGCCAGCTCACCACCGTCCAGCGAGACCCAGTACTTC. It encodes CASSPPSSETQYF.

This clonotype was observed a handful of times. The J gene is TRBJ2-4, the V gene TRBV3-1; D assignment may be TRBD1 or TRBD2 (6 bases each). Trimming removed 3 bases from V and 10 bases from J, with 16 bases in between. Germline V gene data show CDR1 as LGHDT and CDR2 as YNNKEL (reference sequence). There are 14 residues in the CDR3. Written as DNA, the CDR3 is TGTGCCAGCAGCCATTCGGGGGCTGGGCCGATTCAGTACTTC. Its protein is CASSHSGAGPIQYF.

This chain connects TRBV5-5 to TRBJ2-7; no clear D gene. The V end was cut by 0 bases, the J end by 1 base, with 14 bases between. Germline CDR1 SGHKS, CDR2 YYEKEE (reference sequence). This CDR3 has 16 amino acids. Here the CDR3 DNA reads TGTGCCAGCAGCTTGGCTTGGGCGGCAACGTCCTACGAGCAGTACTTC. Encoded protein: CASSLAWAATSYEQYF. The whole variable domain, remainder taken from reference TRBV5-5 and TRBJ2-7, is DAGVTQSPTHLIKTRGQQVTLRCSPISGHKSVSWYQQVLGQGPQFIFQYYEKEERGRGNFPDRFSARQFPNYSSELNVNALLLGDSALYLCASSLAWAATSYEQYFGPGTRLTVT.

Remarks on this clonotype: A read error may account for a junction end that differs from germline. The chain combines TRBV7-2 with TRBJ2-1; D ambiguous. Germline loops: CDR1 SGHTA, CDR2 FQGNSA. The CDR3 consists of 16 residues. CDR3: CASSFRLGFSYNVQFF. CDR3 in DNA: TGTGCCAGCAGCTTTAGGCTCGGGTTCTCCTACAATGTGCAGTTCTTC.

V is TRBV13 and J is TRBJ2-7; 11 nucleotides agree with TRBD2. CDR3 length: 16 amino acids. The V and J ends lost 5 bases and 0 bases, in that order; junction bases with no gene match: 6. Germline loops: CDR1 PRHDT, CDR2 FYEKMQ (reference sequence). CDR3 protein: CASSPIAGGSSYEQYF. The DNA for the CDR3 is TGTGCCAGCAGCCCTATAGCGGGGGGGAGCTCCTACGAGCAGTACTTC.

The rearrangement joins TRBV24-1 to TRBJ1-2; D not certain. The CDR3 sequence is 15 residues long. Between the trimmed V and J ends, which lost 4 bases and 4 bases, there was a span of 15 bases. Germline CDR1 reads KGHDR; CDR2 reads SFDVKD. DNA of the CDR3: TGTGCCACCAGTGAAGCAGACGGCTACGGCTATGGCTACACCTTC. As protein: CATSEADGYGYGYTF.